The subject of this entry is one TCR beta chain. This clone turned up a few times. The antigen it recognizes is unknown. No much larger clone is present one base from it, and per-base qualities are unavailable. From the cysteine through the phenylalanine, the CDR3 covers 14 amino acids. Of the read, only the CDR3 DNA is kept; its 42 bases are in frame from base 1. Clipping removes 1 base from V and 7 bases from J, with 5 as the unmatched junction base count. As encoded in the germline V gene, CDR1 is SGHTA while CDR2 is FQGTGA. These data originate in a study of blood T cell repertoires in COVID-19 (TCRdb year 2020). As for the study more broadly: The collaborator samples originated in the United States, Italy and Spain and spanned the acute and convalescent phases of COVID-19. The prospective study material was composed of cDNA or gDNA derived from T cells, B-cell-depleted T cells, or PBMCs. The dataset comprised deeply sampled blood TCRbeta repertoires from subjects exposed to, actively infected with, or recovered from COVID-19. The repertoires were released in a freely available public database intended as a resource for research on the immune response to SARS-CoV-2. The samples were drawn from the first 160 participants of the ongoing ImmuneRACE study and from some 1,300 subjects provided by 6 global collaborators. A de-identified subject ID, COVID-19 status, age in years and sex were almost always included in the sample metadata. Where HLA class I and class II types were available, the types were taken from metadata supplied by the sample provider, not from assay-based typing.

General conclusions and limits of the study: The amount of clinical and demographic metadata varied by source and participant and was provided uncurated.

In the prospective study, participants were roughly 18 to 95 years old, resided in fewer than 25 geographic areas of the United States, and were enrolled through a virtual design. In the prospective study, participants were assigned to cohorts based on the clinical history participants reported in a screening survey and a study questionnaire. In the prospective study, whole blood, serum and a nasopharyngeal or oropharyngeal swab were collected from each participant by mobile phlebotomists. Prospective study participants could optionally give additional blood draws and questionnaires over an approximately two-month period. Blood samples from the prospective study were shipped frozen or at room temperature prior to DNA extraction. The immunoSEQ Assay, a bias-controlled multiplex PCR, was used to amplify TCRbeta CDR3 regions from genomic DNA. The authors' analysis ran thus. Nucleated cell counts per sample were estimated from amplification of reference gene primers within the assay. To quantify the absolute abundance of each unique TCRbeta CDR3 rearrangement, sequence reads were collapsed and filtered. Productive Simpson clonality was computed per sample as the square root of Simpson's diversity index over productive rearrangements. This immuneACCESS table, as held by TCRdb, lists in-frame sequences with V and J called but not all clones. Of the missing ones, under half trace to an unresolved V gene in checked studies; the others have no known cause. V, J and clone size derive from that table, while D and trimming were established from the DNA sequence. This sample comprises a few hundred thousand clones, around 90% of them detected only once. The ten largest clones take up 3.5% to 4.5% of the sample.

Sequencing was performed on PBMCs or T cells enriched from blood (not recorded which). The V and J segments used are TRBV7-3 and TRBJ1-2, with TRBD1 identical over 8 junction bases. The clonotype was recovered from a young woman with acute COVID-19. The sequenced DNA is TGTGCCAGCAGCTTAAACGCAGGGGGCTTTGGCTACACCTTC. This translates into CASSLNAGGFGYTF.